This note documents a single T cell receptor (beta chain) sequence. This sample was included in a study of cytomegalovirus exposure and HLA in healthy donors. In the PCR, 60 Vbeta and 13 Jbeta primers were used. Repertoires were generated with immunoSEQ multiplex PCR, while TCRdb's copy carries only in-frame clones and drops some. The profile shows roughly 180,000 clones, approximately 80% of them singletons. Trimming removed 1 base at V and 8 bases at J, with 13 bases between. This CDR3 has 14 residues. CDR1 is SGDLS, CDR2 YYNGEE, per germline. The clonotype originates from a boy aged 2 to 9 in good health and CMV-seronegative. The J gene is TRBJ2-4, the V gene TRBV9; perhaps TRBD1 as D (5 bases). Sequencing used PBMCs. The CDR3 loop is CASSVSGMSDIQYF. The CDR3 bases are TGTGCCAGCAGCGTATCAGGGATGAGTGACATTCAGTACTTC.